This TCR beta chain appears in the sequencing data of a study of molecular identifiers for immune sequencing clone quantification. Via MiXCR, TCRdb re-called the PCR reads, giving one row per CDR3 protein. The data contain about 330,000 distinct CDR3 sequences, over 20% of them singletons. As concerns this clonotype: At one of its ends the junction is not consistent with the germline gene, which may arise from a read error.

The CDR3 is 13 residues long. From germline, CDR1 is MGHRA and CDR2 YSYEKL. Sorting recovered naive CD8 T cells on a CD8+CD4-CCR7+CD45RA+ profile. The origin of this receptor is a human donor in good health. Some libraries in this study had Jurkat cell RNA spiked in. The rearrangement joins TRBV4-1 to TRBJ1-1; a weak D match, TRBD1 (5 bases). Sequenced sample: naive CD8+ T cells from blood, with Jurkat cell RNA spiked in. Documented subset: FACS-sorted CD8+CD4-CCR7+CD45RA+ naive T cells. The DNA for the CDR3 is TGCGCCAACAGCCCCAGGGCCGGGGCTGAAGCTTTCTTT. Its translation is CANSPRAGAEAFF.